The clone carrying this T cell receptor (beta chain) was detected only a few times. The antigen remains undetermined. Germline V gene data show CDR1 as SGHVS and CDR2 as FNYEAQ. Trimming cost V 6 bases and J 7 bases, with 15 bases left between them. The CDR3 is 14 residues long. Documented time point: pre-treatment sample, taken before nivolumab and TIL therapy. Stage 4 NSCLC adults joined between October 2017 and 2020. This record belongs to a study of TIL therapy for anti-PD-1-resistant metastatic lung cancer. Study-level background: Median patient age was almost 55, ranging about 38-80 years. Median tumor mutation burden was roughly 1.5 mutations per megabase.

Study-level findings and limits: After infusion, TIL clonotypes partly replaced peripheral T cells and declined over months.

This was the immunoSEQ v3 assay. TCRdb's table, derived via immunoSEQ multiplex PCR, lists solely in-frame clones and lacks some. The sample yields around 59,000 clones, around 68% seen once. The sequence was collected from a person between 25 and 79 years old with non-small cell lung cancer. Here the sequenced sample was blood, taken at baseline. The V and J genes are TRBV7-6 and TRBJ2-2; tentatively, D is TRBD2 (6 bases). CDR3 sequence reads: CASSSRETVGELFF. Here the CDR3 DNA reads TGTGCCAGCAGTTCTCGGGAGACGGTCGGGGAGCTGTTTTTT.